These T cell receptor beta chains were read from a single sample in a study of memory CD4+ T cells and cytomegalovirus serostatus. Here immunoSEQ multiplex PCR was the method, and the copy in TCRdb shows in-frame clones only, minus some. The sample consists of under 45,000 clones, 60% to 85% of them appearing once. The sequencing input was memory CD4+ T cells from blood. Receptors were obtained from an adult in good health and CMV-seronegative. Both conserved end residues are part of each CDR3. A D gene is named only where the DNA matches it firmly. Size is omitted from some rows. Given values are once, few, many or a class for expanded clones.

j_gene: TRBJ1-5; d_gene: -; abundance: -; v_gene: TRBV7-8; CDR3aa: CASNVQGTDQPQHF; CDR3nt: TGTGCCAGCAACGTACAGGGTACCGATCAGCCCCAGCATTTT
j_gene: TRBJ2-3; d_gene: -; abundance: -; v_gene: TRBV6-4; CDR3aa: CASSPGHRDTQYF; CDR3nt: TGTGCCAGCAGCCCAGGGCACAGAGATACGCAGTATTTT
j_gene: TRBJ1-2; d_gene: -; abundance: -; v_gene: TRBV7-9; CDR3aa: CASSLNPGDGYTF; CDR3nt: TGTGCCAGCAGCTTAAACCCAGGGGATGGCTACACCTTC
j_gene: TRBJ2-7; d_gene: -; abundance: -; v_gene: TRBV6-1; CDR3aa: CASREGGIPYEQYF; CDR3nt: TGTGCCAGCAGAGAGGGGGGAATTCCCTACGAGCAGTACTTC
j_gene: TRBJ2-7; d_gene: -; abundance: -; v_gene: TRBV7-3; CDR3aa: CASSRETRDEQYF; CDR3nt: TGTGCCAGCAGCCGCGAGACGCGGGACGAGCAGTACTTC
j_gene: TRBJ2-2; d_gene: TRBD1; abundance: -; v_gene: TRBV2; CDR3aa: CASRGQGNTGELFF; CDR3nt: TGTGCCAGCAGGGGACAGGGAAACACCGGGGAGCTGTTTTTT
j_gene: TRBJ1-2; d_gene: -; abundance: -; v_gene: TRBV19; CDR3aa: CASSSPGRSYGYTF; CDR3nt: TGTGCCAGTAGTTCGCCGGGACGGTCCTATGGCTACACCTTC
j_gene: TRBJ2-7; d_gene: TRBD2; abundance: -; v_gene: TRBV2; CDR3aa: CASSIAGGLYEQYF; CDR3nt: TGTGCCAGCAGTATAGCGGGGGGCCTTTACGAGCAGTACTTC
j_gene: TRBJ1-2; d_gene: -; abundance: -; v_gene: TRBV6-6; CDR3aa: CASRNSGLNYGYTF; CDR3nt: TGTGCCAGCCGCAATTCGGGGTTGAACTATGGCTACACCTTC
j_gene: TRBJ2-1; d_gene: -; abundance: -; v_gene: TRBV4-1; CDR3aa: CASSQASRRGTGNEQFF; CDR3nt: TGCGCCAGCAGCCAAGCCTCCCGGAGGGGAACAGGCAATGAGCAGTTCTTC
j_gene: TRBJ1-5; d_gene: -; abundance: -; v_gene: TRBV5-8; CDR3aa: CASSPLGPGDQPQHF; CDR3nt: TGTGCCAGCAGCCCCCTTGGCCCGGGGGATCAGCCCCAGCATTTT
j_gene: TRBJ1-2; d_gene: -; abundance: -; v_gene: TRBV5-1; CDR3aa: CASSFSRQGLNYGYTF; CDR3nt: TGCGCCAGCAGCTTCTCGAGGCAGGGTCTCAACTATGGCTACACCTTC
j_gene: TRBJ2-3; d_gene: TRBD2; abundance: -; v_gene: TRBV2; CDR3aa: CASHRTSGEYTQYF; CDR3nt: TGTGCCAGCCATAGGACTAGCGGGGAATATACGCAGTATTTT
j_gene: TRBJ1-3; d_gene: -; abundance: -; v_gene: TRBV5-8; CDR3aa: CASSLYGSGNTIYF; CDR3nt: TGTGCCAGCAGCTTATATGGTTCTGGAAACACCATATATTTT
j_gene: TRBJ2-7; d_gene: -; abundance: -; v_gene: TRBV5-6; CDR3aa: CASSPPTALSYEQYF; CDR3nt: TGTGCCAGCAGCCCCCCGACAGCACTCTCCTACGAGCAGTACTTC
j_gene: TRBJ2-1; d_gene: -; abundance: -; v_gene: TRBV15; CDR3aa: CATSPTLDSYNEQFF; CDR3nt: TGTGCCACCAGCCCAACCTTGGACAGCTACAATGAGCAGTTCTTC
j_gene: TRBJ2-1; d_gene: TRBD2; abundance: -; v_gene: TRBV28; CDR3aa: CASSLKAGGEFF; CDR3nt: TGTGCCAGCAGTTTGAAAGCGGGGGGGGAGTTCTTC
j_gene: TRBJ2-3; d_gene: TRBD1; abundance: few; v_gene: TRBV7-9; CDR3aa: CASSFVAGGSTDTQYF; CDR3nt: TGTGCCAGCAGCTTTGTGGCAGGGGGTTCCACAGATACGCAGTATTTT
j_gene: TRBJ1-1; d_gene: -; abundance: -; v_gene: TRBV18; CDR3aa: CASSTQLETEAFF; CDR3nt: TGTGCCAGTTCCACTCAGCTGGAGACTGAAGCTTTCTTT
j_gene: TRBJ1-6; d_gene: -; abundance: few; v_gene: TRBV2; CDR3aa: CASSDFLQRTNSPLHF; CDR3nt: TGTGCCAGCAGTGATTTTTTACAGAGAACCAATTCACCCCTCCACTTT
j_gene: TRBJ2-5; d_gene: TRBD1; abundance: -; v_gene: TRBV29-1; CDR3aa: CSVPRDRGEQETQYF; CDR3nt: TGCAGCGTACCCCGGGACAGGGGCGAACAAGAGACCCAGTACTTC
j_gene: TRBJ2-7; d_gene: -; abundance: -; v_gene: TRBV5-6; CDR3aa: CASRTGPGEQYF; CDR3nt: TGTGCCAGCAGAACAGGACCTGGGGAGCAGTACTTC
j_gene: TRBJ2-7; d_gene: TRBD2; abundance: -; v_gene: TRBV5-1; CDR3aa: CASSLAGREEYEQYF; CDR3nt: TGCGCCAGCAGCTTGGCGGGGAGGGAGGAATACGAGCAGTACTTC
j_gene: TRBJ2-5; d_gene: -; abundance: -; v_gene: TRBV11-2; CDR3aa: CASSLDPTYGGTQYF; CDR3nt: TGTGCCAGCAGCTTAGATCCGACTTATGGGGGGACCCAGTACTTC
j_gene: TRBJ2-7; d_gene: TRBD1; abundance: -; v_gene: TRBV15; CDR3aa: CATSRLTGTEQYF; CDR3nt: TGTGCCACCAGCAGATTGACAGGGACCGAGCAGTACTTC
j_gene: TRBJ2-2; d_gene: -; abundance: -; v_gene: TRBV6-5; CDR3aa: CASSYTQLAGELFF; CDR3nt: TGTGCCAGCAGTTACACTCAACTAGCCGGGGAGCTGTTTTTT
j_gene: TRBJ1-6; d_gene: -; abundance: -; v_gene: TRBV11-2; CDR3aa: CASSLETGKNSPLHF; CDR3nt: TGTGCCAGCAGCCTTGAGACAGGAAAGAATTCACCCCTCCACTTT
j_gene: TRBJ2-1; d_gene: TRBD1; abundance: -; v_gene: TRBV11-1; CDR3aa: CASSLEGFRGLQFF; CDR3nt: TGTGCCAGCAGCTTAGAGGGATTCAGGGGGTTGCAGTTCTTC
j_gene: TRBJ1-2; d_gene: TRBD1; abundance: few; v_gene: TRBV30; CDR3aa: CAWSHGQVSQGGYTF; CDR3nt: TGTGCCTGGTCCCACGGACAGGTCTCTCAGGGGGGCTACACCTTC
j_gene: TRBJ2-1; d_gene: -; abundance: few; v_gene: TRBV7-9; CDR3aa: CASSFVFHEQFF; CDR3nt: TGTGCCAGCAGCTTTGTTTTCCATGAGCAGTTCTTC
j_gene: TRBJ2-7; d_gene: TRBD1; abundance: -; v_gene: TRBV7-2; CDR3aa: CASSFAPGQGDEQYF; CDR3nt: TGTGCCAGCAGCTTCGCTCCGGGACAGGGGGATGAGCAGTACTTC
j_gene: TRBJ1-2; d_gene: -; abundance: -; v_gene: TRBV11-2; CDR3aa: CASSFRGDNGYTF; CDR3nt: TGTGCCAGCAGCTTCAGAGGGGATAACGGCTACACCTTC
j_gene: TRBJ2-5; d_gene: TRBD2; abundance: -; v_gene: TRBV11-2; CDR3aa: CASSLQRGIQETQYF; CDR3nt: TGTGCCAGCAGCCTGCAGCGGGGAATTCAAGAGACCCAGTACTTC
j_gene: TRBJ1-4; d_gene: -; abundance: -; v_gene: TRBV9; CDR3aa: CASSVAVAGGDEKLFF; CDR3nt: TGTGCCAGCAGCGTAGCTGTAGCCGGGGGGGATGAAAAACTGTTTTTT
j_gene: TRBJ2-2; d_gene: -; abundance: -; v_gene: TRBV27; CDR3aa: CASSFVTGELFF; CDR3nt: TGTGCCAGCAGTTTTGTCACCGGGGAGCTGTTTTTT
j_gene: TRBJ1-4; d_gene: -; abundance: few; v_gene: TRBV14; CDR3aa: CASSYRHPGSEKLFF; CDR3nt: TGTGCCAGCAGCTACAGACACCCCGGGTCTGAAAAACTGTTTTTT
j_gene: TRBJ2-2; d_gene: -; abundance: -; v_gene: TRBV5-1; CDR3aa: CASSSQGGTGELFF; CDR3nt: TGCGCCAGCAGCTCCCAGGGAGGCACCGGGGAGCTGTTTTTT
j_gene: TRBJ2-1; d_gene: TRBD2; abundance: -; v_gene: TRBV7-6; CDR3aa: CASSRMASGSNEQFF; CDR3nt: TGTGCCAGCAGCCGGATGGCTAGCGGGAGCAATGAGCAGTTCTTC
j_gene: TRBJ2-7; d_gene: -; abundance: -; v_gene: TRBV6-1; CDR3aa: CASSVTYYEQYF; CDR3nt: TGTGCCAGCAGTGTAACCTACTACGAGCAGTACTTC
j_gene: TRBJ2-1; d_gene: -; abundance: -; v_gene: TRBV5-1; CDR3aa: CASSNRAVKNQANEQFF; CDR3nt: TGCGCCAGCAGCAATCGAGCGGTCAAAAATCAGGCCAATGAGCAGTTCTTC
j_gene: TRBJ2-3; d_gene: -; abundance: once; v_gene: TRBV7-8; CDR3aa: CASSQRPFGSTDTQYF; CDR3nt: TGTGCCAGCAGCCAGAGACCCTTTGGTAGCACAGATACGCAGTATTTT
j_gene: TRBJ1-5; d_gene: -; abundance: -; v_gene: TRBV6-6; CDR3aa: CASSVWNQPQHF; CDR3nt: TGTGCCAGCAGTGTCTGGAATCAGCCCCAGCATTTT
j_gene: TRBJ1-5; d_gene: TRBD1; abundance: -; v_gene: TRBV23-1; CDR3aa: CASSLKGQGAQPQHF; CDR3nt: TGCGCCAGCAGTCTAAAGGGACAGGGTGCTCAGCCCCAGCATTTT
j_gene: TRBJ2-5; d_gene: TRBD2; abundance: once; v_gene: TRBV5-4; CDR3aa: CASSTTLAGGRETQYF; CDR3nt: TGTGCCAGCAGCACTACTCTAGCGGGGGGGAGAGAGACCCAGTACTTC
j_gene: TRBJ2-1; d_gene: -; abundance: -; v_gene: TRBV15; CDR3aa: CATSRVASAYNEQFF; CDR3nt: TGTGCCACCAGCAGAGTGGCTAGCGCCTACAATGAGCAGTTCTTC
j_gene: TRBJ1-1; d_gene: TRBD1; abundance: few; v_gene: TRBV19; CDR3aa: CASSIPGSEGGPEAFF; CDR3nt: TGTGCCAGTAGTATCCCTGGTTCCGAAGGGGGCCCTGAAGCTTTCTTT
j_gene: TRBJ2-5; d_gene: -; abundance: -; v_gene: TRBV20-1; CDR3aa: CSAQFETQYF; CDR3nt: TGCAGTGCCCAGTTCGAGACCCAGTACTTC
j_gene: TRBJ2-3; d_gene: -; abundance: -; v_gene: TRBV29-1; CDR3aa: CSVDGSEADTQYF; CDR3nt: TGCAGCGTTGACGGCAGTGAGGCCGATACGCAGTATTTT
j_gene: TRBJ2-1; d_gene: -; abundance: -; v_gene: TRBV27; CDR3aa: CASSLGRAREQFF; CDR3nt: TGTGCCAGCAGTTTGGGAAGGGCCAGGGAGCAGTTCTTC
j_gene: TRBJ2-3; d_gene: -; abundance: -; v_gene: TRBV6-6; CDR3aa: CASSRAGGRGADTQYF; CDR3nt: TGTGCCAGCAGTCGCGCCGGCGGCCGTGGGGCAGATACGCAGTATTTT